This T cell receptor (beta chain) derives from a study of blood T cell repertoires in COVID-19. On the study more broadly: Acute and convalescent COVID-19 specimens originated in the United States, Italy and Spain.

The assay was immunoSEQ multiplex PCR, and TCRdb's table has in-frame clones only and misses some. The sample has about 73,000 clones; 80% to 90% are singletons. The germline V gene encodes CDR1 SGHNT and CDR2 YYREEE (reference sequence). Trimming removed 4 bases from V and 0 bases from J; junction bases left unmatched: 6. This CDR3 contains 15 residues. Source material: peripheral blood. The chain links TRBV5-4 to TRBJ2-7; TRBD2 aligns across 8 bases. The source of this sequence is a man older than 75 with acute or convalescent COVID-19. CDR3 DNA sequence: TGTGCCAGCAGCGCATTACTAGCGGCCTCCTACGAGCAGTACTTC. Amino acid sequence: CASSALLAASYEQYF.